This entry features one T cell receptor (beta chain) sequence. Its specific antigen is unknown. Base qualities are not recorded, but no much larger clone differs from it by a single base. These data belong to a study of CD8+ T cells in alopecia areata listed by TCRdb under 2018. Regarding the study in general: In both human patients and the C3H/HeJ mouse model, the study applied high-throughput TCRbeta sequencing to look at T cell clonal expansion in alopecia areata. Scalp tissue and sorted CD4+ and CD8+ peripheral blood T cells from patchy and totalis/universalis alopecia areata patients and from healthy controls were covered by human TCRbeta sequencing. Scalp clonality was compared among normal scalp (n=4), patchy alopecia areata scalp (n=8), and alopecia totalis/universalis scalp (n=8). RNA was obtained with the PAXgene miRNA kit for fixed scalp, the miRNeasy kit for PBMCs, and the RNeasy kit for mouse skin. immunoSEQ multiplex PCR using 35 Vbeta forward primers and 13 Jbeta reverse primers was used to amplify TCRbeta CDR3 regions.

Receptor amplification or capture employed the immunoSEQ multiplex PCR assay. RNA was extracted from all samples and reverse transcribed into cDNA, which served as template for TCR sequencing. First-strand cDNA was synthesized with SuperScript III using a 2:1 mix of oligo-dT and random hexamers. Amplification bias was assessed with a synthetic immune receptor repertoire, and residual bias was removed computationally. In the source study's methods: Raw reads were preprocessed to remove errors, and CDR3 was defined according to IMGT conventions as the region from the conserved cysteine to phenylalanine. Clonality was computed as 1 minus the Shannon entropy, with the entropy normalized by log2 of the number of productive unique TCRs. CD4 or CD8 identity of scalp clones was inferred by cross-referencing scalp TCRbeta sequences with sorted blood CD4 and CD8 repertoires. The table comes from immuneACCESS by way of TCRdb, which keeps in-frame sequences with V and J called. Part of the clones is missing from these tables; in studies checked, under half for an unresolved V gene and the rest for unknown reasons. The V and J calls and clone size were taken over from that table, and D and trimming were inferred from the DNA. In this sample the table shows approximately 24,000 clones, 52% of which occur a single time. Approximately 31% of the sample goes to the ten largest clones.

Lesional scalp punch biopsies and peripheral blood were obtained from alopecia areata patients. After PBMCs were isolated by density centrifugation and stained for CD3, CD4 and CD8, a FACSAria was used to sort CD4+ and CD8+ T cells. As part of a multicenter biomarker study, untreated alopecia areata patients were recruited. For five biomarker-study patients, blood CD8+ T cells were further sorted into NKG2D-low and NKG2D-high fractions. Study-wide conclusions, independent of this receptor: Higher clonality and more expanded CD8+ clones were observed in lesional scalp than in normal scalp, particularly in alopecia totalis/universalis, a finding suggestive of antigenic drive. Shared TCR sequences between patients were less evident than in mice, which may be partly attributable to HLA diversity in the patient population. Scalp TCR repertoire analysis is complicated because resident alphabeta T cells in normal human skin are also sequenced, whereas mouse skin is dominated by gammadelta T cells.

Between the V and J ends, shortened by 4 bases and 2 bases respectively, the junction contains 11 bases. From the germline V gene, CDR1 is MGHRA and CDR2 is YSYEKL. From its cysteine to its phenylalanine, the CDR3 spans 14 amino acids. The CDR3 DNA has 42 bases and is translated from base 1. The sample comprised NKG2D-high CD8+ T cells sorted from blood. The sample's cell subset or site label, in plain terms: sorted CD8+ NKG2D-high blood T cells. This clonotype was obtained from a human donor with alopecia areata. The sequence is built from TRBV4-1 and TRBJ2-5; there is no confident call for the D gene. CDR3 sequence: CASSPKNIQETQYF. The nucleotide sequence is TGCGCCAGCAGCCCGAAGAATATACAAGAGACCCAGTACTTC.